This T cell receptor (beta chain) came from a study of CD8+CD57+ T cells in acquired aplastic anemia. For the study at large: Isolated CD4+ and CD8+ cells, once sorted, yielded DNA averaging roughly 3.2 ug. Study results and caveats: Sharing between patients and controls was observed for twenty-nine CD8+ CDR3 sequences.

Researchers used genomic DNA as the template to profile TCR beta VDJ and CDR3. TCRdb itself ran the reads through MiXCR, one entry per CDR3 protein. This table has roughly 260,000 distinct CDR3 sequences, 47% appearing once. This clonotype occurred many times. Antigen unknown. CDR3 size: 13 residues. CDR1 is SQVTM, CDR2 ANQGSEA, per germline. V dropped 6 bases and J dropped 0 bases, with 11 bases sitting between them. Sequenced patients had shown CD8+CD57+ cell expansion by flow cytometry. All patients were therapy-naive when blood was sampled. The V call is TRBV29-1, the J call TRBJ1-1; D is possibly TRBD1 (6 bases). Sequencing used sorted CD4+, CD8+, or CD8+CD57+ T cells (not recorded which) from PBMCs. The source of this sequence is a human donor with aplastic anemia. CDR3 in DNA: TGCAGCGTGACAGACAGGCTGAACACTGAAGCTTTCTTT. Residues: CSVTDRLNTEAFF.